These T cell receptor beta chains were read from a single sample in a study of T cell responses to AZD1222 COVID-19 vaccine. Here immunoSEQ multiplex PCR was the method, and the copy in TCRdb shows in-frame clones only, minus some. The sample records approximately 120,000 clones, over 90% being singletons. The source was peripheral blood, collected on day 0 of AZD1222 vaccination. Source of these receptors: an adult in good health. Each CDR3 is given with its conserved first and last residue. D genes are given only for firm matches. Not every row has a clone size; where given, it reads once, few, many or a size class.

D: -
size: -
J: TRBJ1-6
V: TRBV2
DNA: TGTGCCAGCAGGAGACGGGGGGCTAATTCACCCCTCCACTTT
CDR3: CASRRRGANSPLHF

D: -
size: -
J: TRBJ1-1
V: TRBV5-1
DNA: TGCGCCAGCAGCTTGGTAAGTTCGAGATTCACTGAAGCTTTCTTT
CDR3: CASSLVSSRFTEAFF

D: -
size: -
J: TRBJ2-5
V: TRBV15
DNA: TGTGCCACCAGCAGGGGACGGGGGCAAGAGACCCAGTACTTC
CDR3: CATSRGRGQETQYF

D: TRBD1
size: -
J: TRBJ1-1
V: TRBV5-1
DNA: TGCGCCAGCAGCACAGGACAGGGGGCGGTGGCTTTCTTT
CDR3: CASSTGQGAVAFF

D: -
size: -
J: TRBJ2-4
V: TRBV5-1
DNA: TGCGCCAGCAGCTACGGAGATCCGCTAGCCAAAAACATTCAGTACTTC
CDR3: CASSYGDPLAKNIQYF

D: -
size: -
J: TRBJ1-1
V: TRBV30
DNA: TGTGCCGGTACATACGGGGCGGTGAACACTGAAGCTTTCTTT
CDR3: CAGTYGAVNTEAFF

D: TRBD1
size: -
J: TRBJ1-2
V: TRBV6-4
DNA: TGTGCCAGCAGTGAAGAAACCGGGACAGGCTATGGCTACACCTTC
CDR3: CASSEETGTGYGYTF

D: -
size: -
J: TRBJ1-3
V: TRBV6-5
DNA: TGTGCCAGCAGGAGACAGGAGAGCTCTGGAAACACCATATATTTT
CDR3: CASRRQESSGNTIYF

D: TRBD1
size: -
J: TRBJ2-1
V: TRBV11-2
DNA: TGTGCCAGCAGCCCCCAGGGGGCGGGTGAGCAGTTCTTC
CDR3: CASSPQGAGEQFF

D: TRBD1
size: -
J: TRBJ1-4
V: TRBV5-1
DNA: TGCGCCAGCAGCCAGGGACAGGGAAATGAAAAACTGTTTTTT
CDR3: CASSQGQGNEKLFF

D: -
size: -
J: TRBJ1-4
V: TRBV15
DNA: TGTGCCACCAGCAGACTCACAGCGGATGAAAAACTGTTTTTT
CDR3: CATSRLTADEKLFF

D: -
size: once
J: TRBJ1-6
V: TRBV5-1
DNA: TGCGCCAGCACCCCGGGGAGCTGGGGAAATAATTCACCCCTCCACTTT
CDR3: CASTPGSWGNNSPLHF

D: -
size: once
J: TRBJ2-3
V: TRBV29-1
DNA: TGCAGCGTTGTTCCAACGGGAGATACGCAGTATTTT
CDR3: CSVVPTGDTQYF

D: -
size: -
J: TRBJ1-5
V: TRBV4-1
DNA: TGCGCCAGCAGCCATTCCCATCCTACCGGTCGTAATAGCAATCAGCCCCAGCATTTT
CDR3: CASSHSHPTGRNSNQPQHF

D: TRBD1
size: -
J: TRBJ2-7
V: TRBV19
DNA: TGTGCCAGTAGTACCCCGGGACAGAAAGTCTACGAGCAGTACTTC
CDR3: CASSTPGQKVYEQYF

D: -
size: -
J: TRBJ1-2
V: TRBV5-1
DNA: TGCGCCAGCAGCTTGGAAATAGGGCACTCTTATGGCTACACCTTC
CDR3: CASSLEIGHSYGYTF

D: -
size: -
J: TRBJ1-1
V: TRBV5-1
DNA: TGCGCCAGCAGCGTCGGACCGGTGAACACTGAAGCTTTCTTT
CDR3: CASSVGPVNTEAFF

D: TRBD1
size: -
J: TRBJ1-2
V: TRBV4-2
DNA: TGTGCCAGCAGCCTAGCAGGGGGGGCGGATGGCTACACCTTC
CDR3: CASSLAGGADGYTF

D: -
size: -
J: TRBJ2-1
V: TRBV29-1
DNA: TGCAGCGTTGTCGGGGAAGAGCAGTTCTTC
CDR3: CSVVGEEQFF

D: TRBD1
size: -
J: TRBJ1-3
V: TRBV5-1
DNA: TGCGCCAGCAGCTTGGCGGACAGGGCTGGAAACACCATATATTTT
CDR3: CASSLADRAGNTIYF

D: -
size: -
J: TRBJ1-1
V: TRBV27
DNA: TGTTTTACTTCGGTCACTGAAGCTTTCTTT
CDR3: CFTSVTEAFF

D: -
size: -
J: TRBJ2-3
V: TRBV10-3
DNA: TGTGCCATCAGTGGTCGGGTCCCTGGTCTGCCAGATACGCAGTATTTT
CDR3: CAISGRVPGLPDTQYF

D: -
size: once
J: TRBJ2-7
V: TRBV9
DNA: TGTGCCAGCAGCGTCCAGGACTTGTCCTACGAGCAGTACTTC
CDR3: CASSVQDLSYEQYF

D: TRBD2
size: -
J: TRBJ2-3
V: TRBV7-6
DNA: TGTGCCAGCAGCTTATCGGGGGGGCTAACAGATACGCAGTATTTT
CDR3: CASSLSGGLTDTQYF

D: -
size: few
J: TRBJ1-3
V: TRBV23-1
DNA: TGCGCCAGCAGCCTCACCGACAGCGCTCTAATGGGAAACACCATATATTTT
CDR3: CASSLTDSALMGNTIYF

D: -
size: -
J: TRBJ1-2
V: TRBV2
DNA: TGTGCCAGCAAGCGGGACATAAACTATGGCTACACCTTC
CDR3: CASKRDINYGYTF

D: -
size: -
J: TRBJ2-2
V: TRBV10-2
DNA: TGCGCCAGCATCCGAGCGACGAACACCGGGGAGCTGTTTTTT
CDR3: CASIRATNTGELFF

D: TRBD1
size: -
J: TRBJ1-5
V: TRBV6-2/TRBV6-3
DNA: TGTGCCAGCAACCCTACAGGGGGCGCGAATCAGCCCCAGCATTTT
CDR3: CASNPTGGANQPQHF

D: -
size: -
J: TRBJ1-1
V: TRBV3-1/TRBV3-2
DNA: TGTGCCAGCAGCTTTCGGGATCTAGGCGCTTTCTTT
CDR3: CASSFRDLGAFF

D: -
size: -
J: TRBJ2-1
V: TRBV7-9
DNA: TGTGCCAGCAGCTTAGATCCAGGCTTCTACAATGAGCAGTTCTTC
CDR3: CASSLDPGFYNEQFF

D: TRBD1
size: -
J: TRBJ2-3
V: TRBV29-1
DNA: TGCAGCGCAAGACAGGGGTCTTTCACAGATACGCAGTATTTT
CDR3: CSARQGSFTDTQYF

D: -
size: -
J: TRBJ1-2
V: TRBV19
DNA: TGTGCCAGTAGTGTCGGGCCGAGGGGCTATGGCTACACCTTC
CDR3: CASSVGPRGYGYTF

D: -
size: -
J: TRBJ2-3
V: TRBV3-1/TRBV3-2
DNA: TGTGCCAGCAGCCAGGAGGCGTCTACCACAGATACGCAGTATTTT
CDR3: CASSQEASTTDTQYF

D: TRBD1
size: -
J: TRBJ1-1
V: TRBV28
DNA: TGTGCCAGCAGAATACAGGGGTTTGAAGCTTTCTTT
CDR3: CASRIQGFEAFF

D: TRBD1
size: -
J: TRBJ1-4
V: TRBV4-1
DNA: TGCGCCAGCAGCCAAGATCGGGGATCAGGGGGGGAAATAGAAAAACTGTTTTTT
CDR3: CASSQDRGSGGEIEKLFF

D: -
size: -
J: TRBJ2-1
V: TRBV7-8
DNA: TGTGCCAGCAGCCCCGCCGGGGGCTGGACTGAGCAGTTCTTC
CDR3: CASSPAGGWTEQFF

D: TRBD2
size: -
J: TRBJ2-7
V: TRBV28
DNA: TGTGCCAGCAGTCCCCTTAAGGGACTAGCGGGGGTTTACGAGCAGTACTTC
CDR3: CASSPLKGLAGVYEQYF

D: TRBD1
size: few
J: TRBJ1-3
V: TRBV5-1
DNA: TGCGCCAGCAGCTTGGTGGGACAGGGAAACACCATATATTTT
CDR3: CASSLVGQGNTIYF

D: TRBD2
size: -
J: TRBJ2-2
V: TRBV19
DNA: TGTGCCAGTAAAGAAGGGAGCGGGGCTTGGGAGCTGTTTTTT
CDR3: CASKEGSGAWELFF

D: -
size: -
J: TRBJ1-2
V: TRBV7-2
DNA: TGTGCCAGCAGAGTCGCACCGGGGTTCTATGGCTACACCTTC
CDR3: CASRVAPGFYGYTF

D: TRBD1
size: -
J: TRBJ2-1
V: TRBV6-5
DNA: TGTGCCAGCAGGTCCGGGACAGCCGAGCAGTTCTTC
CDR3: CASRSGTAEQFF

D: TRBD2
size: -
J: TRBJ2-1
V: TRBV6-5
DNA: TGTGCCAGCAGTTACTTAGGACTAGCTAATGAGCAGTTCTTC
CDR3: CASSYLGLANEQFF

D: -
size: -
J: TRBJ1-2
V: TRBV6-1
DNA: TGTGCCAGCAGTGAGTCCAGGGTCTATGGCTACACCTTC
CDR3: CASSESRVYGYTF

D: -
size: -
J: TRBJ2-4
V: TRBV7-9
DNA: TGTGCCAGCAGCCGAAAGCCACCAGCCAAAAACATTCAGTACTTC
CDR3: CASSRKPPAKNIQYF

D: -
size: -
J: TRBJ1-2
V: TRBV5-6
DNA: TGTGCCAGCAGTCGCGTCACACTTAACTATGGCTACACCTTC
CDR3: CASSRVTLNYGYTF

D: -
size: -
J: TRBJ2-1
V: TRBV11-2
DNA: TGTGCCAGCAGCTCGGGGCCCTACAATGAGCAGTTCTTC
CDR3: CASSSGPYNEQFF

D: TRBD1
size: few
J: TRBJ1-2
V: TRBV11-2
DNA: TGTGCCAGCAGCCCAACGGGACAGGGAAGTTATGGCTACACCTTC
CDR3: CASSPTGQGSYGYTF

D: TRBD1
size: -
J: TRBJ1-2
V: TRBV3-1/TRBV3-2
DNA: TGTGCCAGCAGCCAAGGAGGGGCAGGGGGCTTCGATGGCTACACCTTC
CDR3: CASSQGGAGGFDGYTF